These 17 T cell receptor beta chains were all obtained from the same sample, sequenced in a study of blood T cell repertoires in COVID-19. Sequencing was performed with immunoSEQ multiplex PCR; in TCRdb, only in-frame clones are kept and a portion is missing. The sample has around 200,000 clones, roughly 88% seen once. The source material was peripheral blood. The receptors were gathered from a man aged 60 to 75 with acute or convalescent COVID-19.

The J gene is TRBJ1-1, the V gene TRBV20-1; D not resolved. The CDR3 spans 11 residues. Deletions cut 3 bases from V and 4 bases from J, with 6 bases between. The germline gives CDR1 DFQATT, CDR2 SNEGSKA (reference sequence). The CDR3 region is CSASTRTEAFF. CDR3 in DNA: TGCAGTGCTAGTACGCGCACTGAAGCTTTCTTT.

The J gene is TRBJ1-4, the V gene TRBV7-2; possibly TRBD1 for D (6 bases). The CDR3 spans 15 residues. Germline V gene data show CDR1 as SGHTA and CDR2 as FQGNSA. The V and J ends lost 2 bases and 4 bases respectively, with 11 bases between them. The CDR3 loop is CASSLRAGVNEKLFF. As DNA, the CDR3 is TGTGCCAGCAGCTTAAGAGCAGGGGTTAATGAAAAACTGTTTTTT. Full variable domain (missing parts from reference TRBV7-2 and TRBJ1-4): GAGVSQSPSNKVTEKGKDVELRCDPISGHTALYWYRQSLGQGLEFLIYFQGNSAPDKSGLPSDRFSAERTGGSVSTLTIQRTQQEDSAVYLCASSLRAGVNEKLFFGSGTQLSVL.

The chain links TRBV28 to TRBJ2-2, with TRBD2 as a possible D gene (6 bases). V was trimmed by 9 bases and J by 2 bases, leaving 13 bases between them. Germline V gives CDR1 MDHEN, CDR2 SYDVKM. This CDR3 has 14 residues. The CDR3, as DNA: TGTGCCAGTCTCCGGGACTTAAACACCGGGGAGCTGTTTTTT. It translates to CASLRDLNTGELFF.

V gene TRBV10-3 combines with J gene TRBJ2-1, with TRBD2 matching over 7 bases. The CDR3 covers 16 residues. The V and J ends lost 2 bases and 5 bases, in that order; junction bases with no gene match: 9. Germline V CDR1 and CDR2: ENHRY, SYGVKD. This CDR3 is CAISEGVGGIHNEQFF. The DNA for the CDR3 is TGTGCCATCAGTGAGGGGGTGGGAGGGATACACAATGAGCAGTTCTTC.

The chain joins TRBV7-2 to TRBJ1-3; D remains unclear. The germline V gene encodes CDR1 SGHTA and CDR2 FQGNSA. V was shortened by 3 bases and J by 2 bases, with 5 bases between the two germline ends. The CDR3 totals 13 residues. CDR3 DNA: TGTGCCAGCAGCTTTTCCGCTGGAAACACCATATATTTT. It yields the protein CASSFSAGNTIYF.

DNA for the CDR3: TGTGCCAGCAGCTTGTTGGCAGGGGGTGGCTACACCTTC. This sequence encodes CASSLLAGGGYTF. This chain connects TRBV5-5 to TRBJ1-2; 7 bases match TRBD1. The CDR3 is 13 residues long. Germline values: CDR1 SGHKS, CDR2 YYEKEE (reference sequence). The V gene end was trimmed by 1 base and the J gene end by 7 bases; junction bases not matched to a gene: 4.

This clone has only one observation. The chain carries TRBV18 and TRBJ2-7, with 7 bases identical to TRBD1. Germline CDR1 and CDR2: KGHSH and LQKENI. The CDR3 runs 14 residues. After removal of 3 bases from V and 0 bases from J, the junction contained 2 bases not matched to a gene. As DNA, the CDR3 is TGTGCCAGCTCACCCAACAGGGGCTCCTACGAGCAGTACTTC. Residues: CASSPNRGSYEQYF.

The chain employs TRBV7-9 and TRBJ1-1; D remains unclear. Germline CDR1 and CDR2: SEHNR and FQNEAQ (reference sequence). The CDR3 covers 10 residues. With 8 bases removed from V and 5 bases from J, the gap between germline ends came to 6 bases. The DNA for the CDR3 is TGTGCCAGCGAGGAGACTGAAGCTTTCTTT. This encodes CASEETEAFF.

The chain joins TRBV28 to TRBJ2-4, with D maybe TRBD2 (5 bases). The CDR3 totals 14 residues. Germline V gene data show CDR1 as MDHEN and CDR2 as SYDVKM. Trimming stripped 6 bases from V and 4 bases from J, with 13 bases between. For the CDR3, the DNA is TGTGCCAGCAGGGGAGAATTAGGAAAAAACATTCAGTACTTC. This codes for CASRGELGKNIQYF.

The chain is built from TRBV14 and TRBJ2-5; D possibly corresponds to TRBD2 (5 bases). Germline CDR1 reads SGHDN; CDR2 reads FVKESK. The CDR3 spans 15 residues. Trimming took 0 bases from V and 7 from J, leaving 15 bases between them. The CDR3 loop reads CASSQDRAPEGTQYF. In nucleotides, the CDR3 is TGTGCCAGCAGCCAAGATAGAGCGCCCGAGGGGACCCAGTACTTC.

Comment on this clone: The same CDR3 arises from other DNA sequences in this sample as well. This chain uses TRBV3-1 (or the pseudogene TRBV3-2) with TRBJ1-2; D is perhaps TRBD1 (5 bases). This CDR3 region has 13 residues. The germline V and J ends were trimmed by 1 base and 4 bases, with 7 bases remaining between them. CDR1 is LGHDT and CDR2 is YNNKEL in the germline V gene (reference sequence). The CDR3 reads CASSQGGPYGYTF. CDR3 in DNA: TGTGCCAGCAGCCAAGGGGGCCCCTATGGCTACACCTTC.

The V call is TRBV6-2 or TRBV6-3, the J call TRBJ1-1; D gene uncertain. V lost 5 bases to trimming and J lost 4 bases, with 11 bases between them. This CDR3 contains 13 residues. Germline V gene data show CDR1 as MNHEY and CDR2 as SVGEGT. CDR3 amino acids: CASSDLQATEAFF. In DNA, the CDR3 is TGTGCCAGCAGTGACCTCCAGGCCACTGAAGCTTTCTTT.

J is TRBJ2-1 and V is TRBV4-1, with D possibly TRBD2 on 6 matching bases. The CDR3 totals 16 residues. Germline-derived CDR1 and CDR2 are MGHRA and YSYEKL. Trimming cost V 2 bases and J 3 bases, with 14 bases left between them. DNA for the CDR3: TGCGCCAGCAGCCAATGGGGACTTCTTGGCTACAATGAGCAGTTCTTC. Translating it yields CASSQWGLLGYNEQFF.

V usage is TRBV19 and J usage is TRBJ2-3; D unclear. The CDR3 loop spans 15 amino acids. The germline CDR1 and CDR2 sequences are LNHDA and SQIVND (reference sequence). V gave up 3 bases and J gave up 1 base, with 11 bases separating them. The DNA of the CDR3 is TGTGCCAGTAGTATTGCGGCTCAACGCACAGATACGCAGTATTTT. Encoded protein: CASSIAAQRTDTQYF.

The J gene is TRBJ2-1, the V gene TRBV11-2; D is possibly TRBD1 (5 bases). Germline V gene sequence: CDR1 SGHAT, CDR2 FQNNGV. V gave up 5 bases and J gave up 0 bases, with 14 bases separating them. CDR3 length equals 16 residues. In DNA, the CDR3 is TGTGCCAGCAGCCCGGTAGGGGTTAGCTCCTACAATGAGCAGTTCTTC. Residues: CASSPVGVSSYNEQFF.

The chain has TRBV3-1 (or the pseudogene TRBV3-2) and TRBJ1-2; 9 nucleotides line up with TRBD1. Trimming at V came to 4 bases and at J to 0 bases, leaving 3 bases not matched to a gene. Germline V lookup: CDR1 LGHDT, CDR2 YNNKEL (reference sequence). The CDR3 runs to 15 residues. The CDR3 loop is CASSPRDRANYGYTF. CDR3 DNA: TGTGCCAGCAGCCCCCGGGACAGGGCTAACTATGGCTACACCTTC.

The chain recombines TRBV12-5 with TRBJ1-4; 7 bases align to TRBD1. This CDR3 is 14 amino acids long. Germline values: CDR1 LGHNT, CDR2 FRNRAP. The ends lost 2 bases at V and 7 bases at J; junction bases unmatched: 4. DNA for the CDR3: TGTGCTAGTGGTTTGCCCCGACAGGGTGAAAAACTGTTTTTT. Translating gives CASGLPRQGEKLFF.